The T cell receptor beta chain under discussion was sequenced for a study of T-cell reconstitution after alpha-beta-depleted transplantation in children. Germline CDR1 is SGHRS and CDR2 is YFSETQ. V was pared by 4 bases and J by 1 base, with 4 bases of the junction left unmatched. The CDR3 extends over 14 amino acids. A TCRbeta library incorporating unique molecular identifiers was prepared. TCRdb recomputed calls from the PCR reads with MiXCR, one row per CDR3 protein. The table has about 540,000 distinct CDR3 sequences, over 20% seen once. This sequence was found in a boy younger than two with Wiskott-Aldrich syndrome, due to receive a stem cell transplant. The sequenced sample was PBMCs, obtained before TCRalphabeta/CD19-depleted stem cell transplant. This chain links TRBV5-1 with TRBJ1-1; 7 bases fit TRBD1. CDR3 sequence reads: CASSTDRTNTEAFF. CDR3 nucleotide sequence: TGCGCCAGCAGCACGGACAGGACGAACACTGAAGCTTTCTTT.